At least ten counts were recorded for the clone carrying this T cell receptor beta chain. Its antigen is not known. This sample is drawn from a study of CD8 T cells in ankylosing spondylitis. TCRdb reanalysed the 5' RACE reads using MiXCR and keeps one entry per CDR3 protein. There are under 150,000 distinct CDR3 sequences in the sample; approximately 10% occur only once, and around 4.3% lies in the top ten. Study-level results: Ankylosing spondylitis blood appeared to carry a characteristic TCR beta motif of seven to nine highly homologous variants.

Sequences were obtained from blood, either unsorted or a sorted T cell fraction (not recorded which). This TCR derives from a female donor with ankylosing spondylitis or in good health (not recorded which).

CDR3 sequence: CASSSGTSGETQYF. The CDR3 nucleotides are TGCGCCAGCAGCTCAGGGACTAGTGGAGAGACCCAGTACTTC. V usage is TRBV5-1 and J usage is TRBJ2-5; 8 bases line up with TRBD2. Germline V gives CDR1 SGHRS, CDR2 YFSETQ. The CDR3 consists of 14 residues. The V segment lost 3 bases and the J segment 4 bases; nucleotides outside the gene matches: 5.